This note documents a single T cell receptor beta chain sequence. This entry belongs to a study of T-cell memory formation after mild COVID-19. TCRdb independently ran MiXCR on the 5' RACE reads; one entry per CDR3 protein. The sample shows approximately 260,000 distinct CDR3 sequences, 16% of them seen only once. Deletions cut 6 bases from V and 15 bases from J, with 21 bases between. Germline-derived CDR1 and CDR2 are MNHEY and SVGAGI. The length of the CDR3 is 13 residues. The rearrangement joins TRBV6-5 to TRBJ2-1; possible D gene TRBD2, 5 bases. The specimen was PBMCs or a T cell subset sorted from them (not recorded which). The clonotype was recovered from a man younger than 35 who had mild COVID-19 (a few samples of this study predate the infection). Cell type and time point are not known. DNA for the CDR3: TGTGCCAGCAGCCCTACCGGAGGACGTAGTCCGTTCTTC. The encoded protein is CASSPTGGRSPFF.